The 15 T cell receptor beta chains presented below share a single source sample, sequenced in a study of shared clonotypes between healthy human individuals. Measured with immunoSEQ multiplex PCR; TCRdb has only the in-frame clones, and not every one. The data hold 2,500,000 or so clones, with 90% to 95% observed a single time. The source material was naive CD4+ T cells sorted from blood. Subset of the sample: CD45RA+ positively selected. These receptors were obtained from a man younger than 30 in good health.

The genes are TRBV7-9 and TRBJ2-6; 10 bases match TRBD1. Per germline, CDR1 SEHNR and CDR2 FQNEAQ (reference sequence). V shed 1 base, J shed 1 base, and the junction held 7 bases outside the gene matches. The CDR3 is made up of 19 amino acids. DNA for the CDR3: TGTGCCAGCAGCTTAGGAGGGGGACAGGGGCAGTCTGGGGCCAACGTCCTGACTTTC. Translated: CASSLGGGQGQSGANVLTF.

The chain links TRBV5-5 to TRBJ2-5; 8 bases are shared with TRBD2. CDR3 length: 14 amino acids. The ends lost 4 bases at V and 4 bases at J; junction bases unmatched: 6. Germline loops: CDR1 SGHKS, CDR2 YYEKEE (reference sequence). CDR3 protein: CASSNTGGSETQYF. The CDR3 nucleotides read TGTGCCAGCAGCAACACGGGGGGGTCAGAGACCCAGTACTTC.

This chain links TRBV11-2 with TRBJ1-1, with D hard to call. Germline lookup yields CDR1 SGHAT and CDR2 FQNNGV. The CDR3 has 14 amino acids. Trimming removed 1 base from V and 4 bases from J, with 10 bases in between. CDR3 amino acids: CASSLGRGSTEAFF. CDR3 sequence (DNA): TGTGCCAGCAGCTTAGGTCGGGGTAGCACTGAAGCTTTCTTT.

The chain combines TRBV10-3 with TRBJ1-1, with 11 bases fitting TRBD1. J was trimmed by 4 bases and V by 5 bases; bases with no gene match: 9. CDR3 length: 16 amino acids. The germline V gene has CDR1 ENHRY and CDR2 SYGVKD. CDR3 residues: CAISLDRGRGGTEAFF. CDR3 DNA sequence: TGTGCCATCAGTCTGGACAGGGGGCGCGGGGGCACTGAAGCTTTCTTT.

The CDR3 loop reads CAWSEGLAGGRTDTQYF. As DNA, the CDR3 is TGTGCCTGGAGTGAAGGACTAGCGGGGGGGCGAACAGATACGCAGTATTTT. This chain uses TRBV30 with TRBJ2-3; TRBD2 matches at 15 bases. The V gene's germline CDR1 is GTSNPN and CDR2 SVGIG (reference sequence). Losses at the gene ends were 1 base for V and 3 bases for J; bases not matched to a gene: 5. The CDR3 is 17 amino acids.

The J gene is TRBJ2-2, the V gene TRBV18; weak D call: TRBD2 (6 bases). The V end was cut by 5 bases, the J end by 0 bases, with 7 bases between. CDR3 size: 14 residues. Germline loops: CDR1 KGHSH, CDR2 LQKENI. CDR3 bases: TGTGCCAGCTCAACTAGCCCGAACACCGGGGAGCTGTTTTTT. Amino acid sequence: CASSTSPNTGELFF.

This clone turned up a few times. Other DNA variants within this sample encode the same CDR3. The chain carries TRBV5-1 and TRBJ2-3; D ambiguous. The V gene's germline CDR1 is SGHRS and CDR2 YFSETQ. The CDR3 has 12 amino acids. V lost 3 bases to trimming and J lost 2 bases, with 4 bases between them. CDR3 coding DNA: TGCGCCAGCAGCTCGAACACAGATACGCAGTATTTT. It is translated as CASSSNTDTQYF.

The sample holds a few counts of this clone. The V call is TRBV10-3, the J call TRBJ2-7; tentatively, D is TRBD2 (6 bases). Germline V gene lookup returns CDR1 ENHRY and CDR2 SYGVKD. The CDR3 has 11 amino acids. Trimming pared 8 bases from V and 4 bases from J, leaving 9 bases between. CDR3 amino acids: CAIAAGYEQYF. The CDR3 bases are TGTGCCATCGCCGCGGGATACGAGCAGTACTTC.

This sequence joins TRBV28 and TRBJ1-4; the match to TRBD1 covers 7 bases. CDR1 is MDHEN and CDR2 is SYDVKM in the germline V gene. The V and J ends lost 5 bases and 4 bases, in that order; junction bases with no gene match: 10. This CDR3 is built from 16 residues. The CDR3 region has the DNA TGTGCCAGCAGTCCCGCCCAGACAGGGAATAATGAAAAACTGTTTTTT. This sequence encodes CASSPAQTGNNEKLFF.

The genes are TRBV5-1 and TRBJ1-3; no firm D call. CDR1 SGHRS and CDR2 YFSETQ come from the germline V gene. V gave up 0 bases and J gave up 0 bases, with 10 bases separating them. This CDR3 has 16 amino acids. The CDR3 bases are TGCGCCAGCAGCTTGGCAACGAGCCCCTCTGGAAACACCATATATTTT. Protein product: CASSLATSPSGNTIYF.

The CDR3 DNA reads TGTGCCAGCAGCTTATTAGGGCGGGAGGGAGAGACCCAGTACTTC. The encoded protein is CASSLLGREGETQYF. The V call is TRBV7-2, the J call TRBJ2-5; 9 nucleotides line up with TRBD2. The CDR3 is 15 residues long. The V gene end was trimmed by 2 bases and the J gene end by 4 bases; junction bases not matched to a gene: 5. CDR1 is SGHTA and CDR2 is FQGNSA in the germline V gene.

The chain has TRBV5-1 and TRBJ2-7; D call uncertain. Germline assignment: CDR1 SGHRS and CDR2 YFSETQ. The V end was cut by 1 base, the J end by 5 bases, with 10 bases between. The CDR3 contains 13 residues. The CDR3: CASSLTVLNEQYF. The DNA of the CDR3 is TGCGCCAGCAGCTTGACGGTGTTAAACGAGCAGTACTTC.

The chain combines TRBV30 with TRBJ2-3; D remains ambiguous. Germline V gene lookup returns CDR1 GTSNPN and CDR2 SVGIG (reference sequence). CDR3 length: 13 amino acids. V was shortened by 0 bases and J by 0 bases, with 4 bases between the two germline ends. CDR3 amino acids: CAWSVQSTDTQYF. The CDR3 region has the DNA TGTGCCTGGAGTGTACAAAGCACAGATACGCAGTATTTT.

Points on this clone: The sample contains more than one DNA sequence encoding this CDR3. The DNA of the CDR3 is TGTGCCAGCAGTTTATCGGTCCCCGGGGAGCTGTTTTTT. It translates to CASSLSVPGELFF. The chain employs TRBV28 and TRBJ2-2; no definite D call. Trimming took off 1 base at V and 6 bases at J, with 6 bases between the two ends. Germline values: CDR1 MDHEN, CDR2 SYDVKM. The CDR3 sequence is 13 residues long.

In nucleotides, the CDR3 is TGTGCCAGCAGCTTAGGAGAGACAATGAGCACTGAAGCTTTCTTT. Residues: CASSLGETMSTEAFF. The chain carries TRBV7-9 and TRBJ1-1; D is unresolved. Trimming pared 1 base from V and 4 bases from J, leaving 13 bases between. The germline gives CDR1 SEHNR, CDR2 FQNEAQ (reference sequence). The CDR3 runs to 15 residues. Looking up the rest from reference TRBV7-9 and TRBJ1-1 gives the full variable domain: DTGVSQNPRHKITKRGQNVTFRCDPISEHNRLYWYRQTLGQGPEFLTYFQNEAQLEKSRLLSDRFSAERPKGSFSTLEIQRTEQGDSAMYLCASSLGETMSTEAFFGQGTRLTVV.